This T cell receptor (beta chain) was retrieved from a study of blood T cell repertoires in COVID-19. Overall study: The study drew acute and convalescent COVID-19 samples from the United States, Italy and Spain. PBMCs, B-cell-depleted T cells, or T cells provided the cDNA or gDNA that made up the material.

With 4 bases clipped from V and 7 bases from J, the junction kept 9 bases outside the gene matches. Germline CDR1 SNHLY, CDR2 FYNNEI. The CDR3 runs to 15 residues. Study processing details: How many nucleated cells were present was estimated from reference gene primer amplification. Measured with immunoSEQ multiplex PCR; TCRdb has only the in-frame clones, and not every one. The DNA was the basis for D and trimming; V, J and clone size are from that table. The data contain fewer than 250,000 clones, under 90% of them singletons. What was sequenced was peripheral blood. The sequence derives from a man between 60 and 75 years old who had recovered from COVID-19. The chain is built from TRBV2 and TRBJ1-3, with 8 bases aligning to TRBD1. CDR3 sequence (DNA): TGTGCCAGCAGTGTCAATGCAGGGGGCCGTAACACCATATATTTT. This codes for CASSVNAGGRNTIYF.